This is a list of T cell receptor beta chains from one sample in a study of blood T cell repertoires in COVID-19. Using immunoSEQ multiplex PCR, the repertoire was profiled, and TCRdb retains in-frame clones only, with some absent. Here the sample spans 60,000 to 85,000 clones, 91% being singletons. Specimen: peripheral blood. The receptors shown here come from a man aged 40-49 years with COVID-19, enrolled during active disease. Both conserved end residues are trimmed from each CDR3. The D gene is left open where the match is weak.

V,J,D,CDR3
TRBV7-9,TRBJ1-5,NA,ASSAGNSNQPQH
TRBV2,TRBJ1-2,TRBD1,ASSVDRGRPFYGYT
TRBV29-1,TRBJ1-2,TRBD1,SVEGAPNRGRAYYGYT
TRBV2,TRBJ2-7,TRBD1,ASGSGQAVYEQY
TRBV2,TRBJ2-2,NA,ASRGRGMNTGELF
TRBV5-1,TRBJ1-4,NA,ASSFSGENEKLF
TRBV27,TRBJ2-3,TRBD1,ASSMGQGQPSSTDTQY
TRBV30,TRBJ1-4,TRBD1,ACGTGPDRTNEKLF
TRBV29-1,TRBJ1-1,NA,SVEAQKLEAF
TRBV30,TRBJ2-1,NA,AWSTSPEQF
TRBV27,TRBJ2-2,NA,ASSLERGATGELF
TRBV6-5,TRBJ1-1,NA,ASSPLTREGAF
TRBV7-2,TRBJ1-2,TRBD1,ASSLGGQGPMIGYT
TRBV21-1,TRBJ1-2,NA,ASSSGREEGYT
TRBV28,TRBJ2-3,NA,ASSPRGRGTDTQY
TRBV14,TRBJ2-7,NA,ASSRTRGSSYEQY
TRBV11-2,TRBJ2-1,NA,ASSSVLVEQF
TRBV5-1,TRBJ2-7,TRBD2,ASNAGREGGYEQY
TRBV3-1/TRBV3-2,TRBJ2-1,NA,ASSQDSSYNEQF
TRBV3-1/TRBV3-2,TRBJ1-2,TRBD1,ASSPQGASYGYT
TRBV7-2,TRBJ1-2,NA,ASSPLQGVNGYT
TRBV19,TRBJ1-5,NA,ASSIGPGGNQPQH
TRBV5-4,TRBJ1-6,NA,ASTPGNSGNSPLH
TRBV10-1,TRBJ2-2,TRBD2,ASSTSGGLKPGELF
TRBV2,TRBJ1-2,TRBD1,ASRGTGSWGYT
TRBV3-1/TRBV3-2,TRBJ2-5,NA,ASSQDRREETQY
TRBV3-1/TRBV3-2,TRBJ1-1,TRBD1,ASSPGQGARNTEAF
TRBV6-2/TRBV6-3,TRBJ2-7,NA,ASSYEDTSYEQY
TRBV3-1/TRBV3-2,TRBJ2-1,NA,ASSQGQVFYNEQF
TRBV28,TRBJ2-3,NA,ASSLPSTDTQY
TRBV7-3,TRBJ2-7,NA,ASSLTGFSEQY
TRBV5-1,TRBJ1-1,TRBD1,ASSFGQGVDTEAF
TRBV10-3,TRBJ2-6,NA,AISEAVEAGANVLT
TRBV11-2,TRBJ1-5,NA,ASSLPGRGSNQPQH
TRBV2,TRBJ1-5,NA,ASSERRGNQPQH
TRBV30,TRBJ2-5,NA,AWAQGTQETQY
TRBV6-5,TRBJ1-6,NA,ASRLSSRYSPLH
TRBV23-1,TRBJ1-5,TRBD1,ASNRTGGIQPQH
TRBV6-5,TRBJ1-5,TRBD1,ASSYDRDHNQPQH
TRBV4-2,TRBJ2-3,TRBD1,ASSREQGAKDTQY
TRBV10-3,TRBJ1-1,NA,AISAEGGTEAF
TRBV30,TRBJ2-7,TRBD1,AWGGQVYEQY
TRBV28,TRBJ2-1,NA,ASSLGSVSYNEQF
TRBV5-4,TRBJ2-3,TRBD2,ASSLGLAVYTDTQY